The 20 T cell receptor beta chains reported below all come from one sample, sequenced in a study of blood T cell repertoires in COVID-19. The assay was immunoSEQ multiplex PCR, and TCRdb's table has in-frame clones only and misses some. The sample lists under 150,000 clones; over 75% were seen once. The material sequenced was PBMCs or T cells enriched from blood (not recorded which). The source of these receptors is a man aged 45-60 years in a cohort exposed to, infected with or recovered from COVID-19 (not recorded which).

This clone has just one count. The V call is TRBV29-1, the J call TRBJ2-1, with 7 positions matching TRBD2. Germline assignment: CDR1 SQVTM and CDR2 ANQGSEA. The length of the CDR3 is 14 residues. With 4 bases clipped from V and 6 bases from J, the junction kept 9 bases outside the gene matches. CDR3 residues: CSVVARESVNEQFF. The CDR3 bases are TGCAGCGTTGTTGCGCGGGAGTCGGTCAATGAGCAGTTCTTC.

This clone showed up just a few times. This sequence joins TRBV19 and TRBJ2-2, with TRBD2 matching 11 bases. This CDR3 is built from 16 residues. Trimming took 6 bases from V and 1 from J; bases not matched to a gene: 4. Germline lookup yields CDR1 LNHDA and CDR2 SQIVND (reference sequence). DNA of the CDR3: TGTGCCAGTAGCACTAGCGGGAGTCGGAACACCGGGGAGCTGTTTTTT. It is translated as CASSTSGSRNTGELFF.

The chain employs TRBV28 and TRBJ2-2; D is possibly TRBD1 (6 bases). The ends were cut back, 8 bases at V and 2 bases at J, with 12 bases in the middle. Germline assignment: CDR1 MDHEN and CDR2 SYDVKM. The CDR3 is 14 amino acids. In nucleotides, the CDR3 is TGTGCCAGCCTGGGGGCGGCTAACACCGGGGAGCTGTTTTTT. Its translation: CASLGAANTGELFF.

The V and J genes are TRBV23-1 and TRBJ1-5; 7 bases are a match to TRBD1. TRBV23-1 is an ORF for which the function is uncertain. V gave up 5 bases and J gave up 0 bases; unmatched junction bases: 7. The CDR3 spans 16 residues. The CDR3 spells CASSTQGKDSNQPQHF. The CDR3 coding sequence is TGCGCCAGCAGTACACAGGGGAAAGATAGCAATCAGCCCCAGCATTTT.

The chain uses TRBV4-3 and TRBJ2-1; weak D call: TRBD2 (5 bases). Germline loops: CDR1 LGHNA, CDR2 YSLEER. The CDR3 sequence is 17 residues long. V was trimmed by 0 bases and J by 3 bases, leaving 15 bases between them. For the CDR3, the DNA is TGCGCCAGCAGCCAAGATCAGTTAGGCGGGTTCTACAATGAGCAGTTCTTC. It encodes CASSQDQLGGFYNEQFF.

This rearrangement joins TRBV6-5 to TRBJ1-2; TRBD1 matches 7 bases. The CDR3 has 13 residues. J was trimmed by 4 bases and V by 6 bases; bases with no gene match: 5. Germline V CDR1 and CDR2: MNHEY, SVGAGI. CDR3 sequence reads: CASRRDSPYGYTF. Written as DNA, the CDR3 is TGTGCCAGCAGGCGGGACAGCCCCTATGGCTACACCTTC.

The chain has TRBV27 and TRBJ2-2, with 9 bases matching TRBD1. There are 15 residues in the CDR3. Looked up from germline, CDR1 is MNHEY and CDR2 is SMNVEV (reference sequence). V shed 3 bases, J shed 1 base, and the junction held 0 bases outside the gene matches. The CDR3 DNA reads as TGTGCCAGCAGTTTGGGACAGGGGAACACCGGGGAGCTGTTTTTT. It encodes CASSLGQGNTGELFF.

This chain joins TRBV6-5 and TRBJ2-7, with 8 bases aligning to TRBD2. Germline assignment: CDR1 MNHEY and CDR2 SVGAGI. The length of the CDR3 is 15 residues. The V gene end was trimmed by 5 bases and the J gene end by 0 bases; junction bases not matched to a gene: 6. In DNA form, the CDR3 reads TGTGCCAGCAGTCTTACTAGCGGCCCCTCCTACGAGCAGTACTTC. It translates to CASSLTSGPSYEQYF.

The genes are TRBV19 and TRBJ2-5, with D perhaps TRBD2 (5 bases). Germline V gene lookup returns CDR1 LNHDA and CDR2 SQIVND (reference sequence). The CDR3 consists of 14 residues. Trimming took 3 bases from V and 5 from J, leaving 13 bases between them. The CDR3 region is CASSMKPSGETQYF. In nucleotides, the CDR3 is TGTGCCAGTAGTATGAAACCTTCGGGGGAGACCCAGTACTTC. The entire variable domain, with the rest obtained from reference TRBV19 and TRBJ2-5, is as follows: DGGITQSPKYLFRKEGQNVTLSCEQNLNHDAMYWYRQDPGQGLRLIYYSQIVNDFQKGDIAEGYSVSREKKESFPLTVTSAQKNPTAFYLCASSMKPSGETQYFGPGTRLLVL.

The V and J genes are TRBV7-2 and TRBJ2-2, with D unresolved. The V gene's germline CDR1 is SGHTA and CDR2 FQGNSA. The CDR3 consists of 14 residues. The germline V and J ends were trimmed by 8 bases and 3 bases, with 13 bases remaining between them. The DNA for the CDR3 is TGTGCCAGCGCTGAAGCAGGCTACACCGGGGAGCTGTTTTTT. This translates into CASAEAGYTGELFF.

The V gene is TRBV28, the J gene TRBJ2-1; possible D gene TRBD2, 5 bases. The ends were cut back, 5 bases at V and 0 bases at J, with 14 bases in the middle. CDR1 MDHEN and CDR2 SYDVKM come from the germline V gene. CDR3 length: 16 amino acids. The CDR3 loop reads CASSLAAGSSYNEQFF. The DNA of the CDR3 is TGTGCCAGCAGTCTGGCGGCGGGTAGCTCCTACAATGAGCAGTTCTTC. Supplemented by reference TRBV28 and TRBJ2-1, the full variable domain reads DVKVTQSSRYLVKRTGEKVFLECVQDMDHENMFWYRQDPGLGLRLIYFSYDVKMKEKGDIPEGYSVSREKKERFSLILESASTNQTSMYLCASSLAAGSSYNEQFFGPGTRLTVL.

The chain couples TRBV12-3 or TRBV12-4 to TRBJ2-5; 7 bases are a match to TRBD1. The CDR3 length is 13 residues. V shed 6 bases, J shed 5 bases, and the junction held 6 bases outside the gene matches. The CDR3 loop reads CASSLTGSETQYF. DNA of the CDR3: TGTGCCAGCAGCCTGACAGGGTCGGAGACCCAGTACTTC.

This clone was observed a single time. The chain uses TRBV3-1 (or the pseudogene TRBV3-2) and TRBJ2-7; 14 positions agree with TRBD2. The junction had 6 bases not matched to a gene; V was cut back by 6 bases and J by 2 bases. The germline gives CDR1 LGHDT, CDR2 YNNKEL (reference sequence). The CDR3 covers 16 residues. CDR3 region: CASSPGLAGGPYEQYF. The CDR3 DNA follows: TGTGCCAGCAGTCCCGGACTAGCGGGAGGTCCCTACGAGCAGTACTTC.

This clone was observed a handful of times. The V gene is TRBV19, the J gene TRBJ2-7; D unclear. V dropped 5 bases and J dropped 1 base, with 6 bases sitting between them. Germline values: CDR1 LNHDA, CDR2 SQIVND (reference sequence). This CDR3 comprises 12 residues. The CDR3 reads CASSGGSYEQYF. CDR3 DNA sequence: TGTGCCAGTAGTGGCGGATCCTACGAGCAGTACTTC. The full variable domain, completed using reference TRBV19 and TRBJ2-7, is DGGITQSPKYLFRKEGQNVTLSCEQNLNHDAMYWYRQDPGQGLRLIYYSQIVNDFQKGDIAEGYSVSREKKESFPLTVTSAQKNPTAFYLCASSGGSYEQYFGPGTRLTVT.

The V gene is TRBV6-5, the J gene TRBJ1-1; D may be TRBD1 (6 bases). Trimming shortened V by 6 bases and J by 11 bases, and 13 bases separated the two germline ends. This CDR3 region has 11 residues. Per germline, CDR1 MNHEY and CDR2 SVGAGI. CDR3 DNA sequence: TGTGCCAGCAGCCTACAGGGTAGGGCTTTCTTT. Amino acid sequence: CASSLQGRAFF.

This chain connects TRBV11-1 to TRBJ1-2; 7 positions agree with TRBD1. CDR1 is SGHAT and CDR2 is FQDESV in the germline V gene (reference sequence). The CDR3 is made up of 14 amino acids. J lost 4 bases, V lost 5 bases, and 7 bases had no gene match. The CDR3 sequence: CASSPGQAGYGYTF. CDR3 sequence (DNA): TGTGCCAGCAGCCCAGGACAGGCTGGCTATGGCTACACCTTC.

The chain carries TRBV6-9 and TRBJ1-5; possibly TRBD1 for D (6 bases). Germline CDR1 is MNHGY and CDR2 is SVAAGI. The CDR3 totals 14 residues. Trimming shortened V by 3 bases and J by 3 bases, and 9 bases separated the two germline ends. Written as DNA, the CDR3 is TGTGCCAGCAGTTACCAGGGGACCAATCAGCCCCAGCATTTT. It translates to CASSYQGTNQPQHF.

The gene calls are TRBV5-8 and TRBJ2-3; 10 nucleotides agree with TRBD2. V lost 4 bases to trimming and J lost 5 bases; unmatched junction nucleotides: 7. In germline, CDR1 is SGHTS, CDR2 YDEGEE. This CDR3 region has 15 residues. The CDR3 protein is CASSLLAGKLDTQYF. Here the CDR3 DNA reads TGTGCCAGCAGCCTACTAGCGGGAAAGCTAGATACGCAGTATTTT.

This rearrangement joins TRBV9 to TRBJ2-2; 11 nucleotides line up with TRBD2. The length of the CDR3 is 16 residues. Trimming removed 3 bases from V and 4 bases from J; junction bases left unmatched: 5. Per germline, CDR1 SGDLS and CDR2 YYNGEE. The CDR3 DNA sequence: TGTGCCAGCAGCGATGGGACTAGCGGTACCACCGGGGAGCTGTTTTTT. Residues: CASSDGTSGTTGELFF.

There are a few counts of this clone. The V gene is TRBV12-5, the J gene TRBJ1-3; 7 nucleotides align to TRBD1. Looked up from germline, CDR1 is LGHNT and CDR2 is FRNRAP. V lost 7 bases and J lost 4; bases outside the gene matches: 7. This CDR3 is 14 amino acids long. The CDR3 protein is CASVRTGGGNTIYF. The CDR3 nucleotides are TGTGCTAGTGTCCGGACAGGCGGGGGAAACACCATATATTTT.